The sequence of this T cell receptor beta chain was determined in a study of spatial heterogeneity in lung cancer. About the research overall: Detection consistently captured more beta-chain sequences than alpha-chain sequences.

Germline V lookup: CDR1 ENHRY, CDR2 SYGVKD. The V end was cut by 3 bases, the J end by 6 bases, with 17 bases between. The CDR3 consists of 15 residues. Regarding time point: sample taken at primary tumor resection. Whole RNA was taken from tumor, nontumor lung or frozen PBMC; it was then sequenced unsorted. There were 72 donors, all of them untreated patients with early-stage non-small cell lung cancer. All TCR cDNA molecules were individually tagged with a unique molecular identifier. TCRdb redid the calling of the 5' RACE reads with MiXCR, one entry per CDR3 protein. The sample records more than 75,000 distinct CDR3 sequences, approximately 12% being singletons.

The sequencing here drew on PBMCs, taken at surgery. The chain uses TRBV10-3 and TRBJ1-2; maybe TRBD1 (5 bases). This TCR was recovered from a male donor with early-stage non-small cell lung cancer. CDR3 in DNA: TGTGCCATCAGTGACTCACGAAGGGGCGCAGATGGCTACACCTTC. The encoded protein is CAISDSRRGADGYTF.